These T cell receptor beta chains were read from a single sample in a study of CD4+ T cells in melanoma. The method was immunoSEQ multiplex PCR; TCRdb's version includes in-frame clones alone and lacks a portion of them. The table has 110,000 to 150,000 clones, roughly 91% seen once. The receptors originated from a human donor with melanoma. The CDR3 runs from the conserved cysteine through the conserved F or W. Fields, in order: J gene, clone size, V gene, CDR3 length, D gene, CDR3 protein, CDR3 DNA. D genes are given only for firm matches. Clone size, where shown, is once, few, many, or a class for clones that have expanded.

j_gene: TRBJ1-3
abundance: NA
v_gene: TRBV6-1
len: 14
d_gene: NA
CDR3aa: CASSEWSPGNTIYF
CDR3nt: TGTGCCAGCAGTGAATGGTCGCCGGGAAACACCATATATTTT

j_gene: TRBJ2-1
abundance: NA
v_gene: TRBV14
len: 13
d_gene: NA
CDR3aa: CASSQGLLTQQFF
CDR3nt: TGTGCCAGCAGCCAAGGACTGCTTACGCAGCAGTTCTTC

j_gene: TRBJ1-1
abundance: NA
v_gene: TRBV5-1
len: 15
d_gene: TRBD1
CDR3aa: CASSLGVQGMAEAFF
CDR3nt: TGCGCCAGCAGCTTGGGGGTACAGGGGATGGCTGAAGCTTTCTTT

j_gene: TRBJ2-7
abundance: NA
v_gene: TRBV11-2
len: 13
d_gene: NA
CDR3aa: CASSLEQYYEQYF
CDR3nt: TGTGCCAGCAGCTTAGAACAGTACTACGAGCAGTACTTC

j_gene: TRBJ1-1
abundance: NA
v_gene: TRBV18
len: 14
d_gene: TRBD1
CDR3aa: CASSPQGGNTEAFF
CDR3nt: TGTGCCAGCTCACCCCAGGGGGGAAACACTGAAGCTTTCTTT

j_gene: TRBJ1-2
abundance: NA
v_gene: TRBV29-1
len: 13
d_gene: NA
CDR3aa: CSVAKGSDYGYTF
CDR3nt: TGCAGCGTAGCAAAAGGGTCAGACTATGGCTACACCTTC

j_gene: TRBJ2-7
abundance: NA
v_gene: TRBV5-6
len: 18
d_gene: NA
CDR3aa: CASSLVGPGWEISYEQYF
CDR3nt: TGTGCCAGCAGCTTGGTGGGGCCGGGTTGGGAGATCTCCTACGAGCAGTACTTC

j_gene: TRBJ1-4
abundance: NA
v_gene: TRBV18
len: 15
d_gene: TRBD1
CDR3aa: CASAGQGGTNEKLFF
CDR3nt: TGTGCCAGCGCCGGACAGGGGGGAACTAATGAAAAACTGTTTTTT

j_gene: TRBJ1-6
abundance: NA
v_gene: TRBV7-3
len: 14
d_gene: TRBD1
CDR3aa: CASSATGGASPLHF
CDR3nt: TGTGCCAGCAGCGCCACAGGGGGGGCTTCACCCCTCCACTTT

j_gene: TRBJ2-3
abundance: NA
v_gene: TRBV2
len: 16
d_gene: NA
CDR3aa: CASSDRVGGVSDTQYF
CDR3nt: TGTGCCAGCAGTGATCGGGTCGGGGGAGTATCAGATACGCAGTATTTT

j_gene: TRBJ2-1
abundance: NA
v_gene: TRBV5-5
len: 13
d_gene: NA
CDR3aa: CASSFGLRDEQFF
CDR3nt: TGTGCCAGCAGCTTCGGGCTTAGGGATGAGCAGTTCTTC

j_gene: TRBJ2-6
abundance: NA
v_gene: TRBV9
len: 14
d_gene: NA
CDR3aa: CASRAGSGANVLTF
CDR3nt: TGTGCCAGCCGGGCGGGATCTGGGGCCAACGTCCTGACTTTC

j_gene: TRBJ1-5
abundance: NA
v_gene: TRBV7-8
len: 18
d_gene: TRBD1
CDR3aa: CASSSAPGTGILNQPQHF
CDR3nt: TGTGCCAGCAGCTCGGCACCCGGGACAGGGATTCTCAATCAGCCCCAGCATTTT

j_gene: TRBJ1-5
abundance: NA
v_gene: TRBV4-1
len: 14
d_gene: NA
CDR3aa: CASSQDAGNQPQHF
CDR3nt: TGCGCCAGCAGCCAAGATGCAGGCAATCAGCCCCAGCATTTT

j_gene: TRBJ2-2
abundance: once
v_gene: TRBV4-1
len: 17
d_gene: NA
CDR3aa: CASSHVGAAANTGELFF
CDR3nt: TGCGCCAGCAGCCACGTTGGGGCGGCCGCGAACACCGGGGAGCTGTTTTTT

j_gene: TRBJ1-2
abundance: NA
v_gene: TRBV5-1
len: 14
d_gene: NA
CDR3aa: CASSLDSDNYGYTF
CDR3nt: TGCGCCAGCAGCTTGGACAGCGACAACTATGGCTACACCTTC

j_gene: TRBJ2-3
abundance: once
v_gene: TRBV11-2
len: 14
d_gene: TRBD2
CDR3aa: CASLPSGGGDTQYF
CDR3nt: TGTGCCAGCCTCCCTAGCGGGGGGGGAGATACGCAGTATTTT

j_gene: TRBJ2-1
abundance: NA
v_gene: TRBV15
len: 15
d_gene: NA
CDR3aa: CATSRDLATGSEQFF
CDR3nt: TGTGCCACCAGCAGAGATCTAGCGACAGGGAGTGAGCAGTTCTTC

j_gene: TRBJ2-1
abundance: NA
v_gene: TRBV29-1
len: 15
d_gene: TRBD2
CDR3aa: CSVTLRLAGGSGEFF
CDR3nt: TGCAGCGTTACCCTGAGGCTAGCGGGGGGGTCCGGGGAGTTCTTC

j_gene: TRBJ2-7
abundance: NA
v_gene: TRBV14
len: 13
d_gene: NA
CDR3aa: CASSQYVSYEQYF
CDR3nt: TGTGCCAGCAGCCAATACGTGAGCTACGAGCAGTACTTC

j_gene: TRBJ1-1
abundance: NA
v_gene: TRBV11-2
len: 17
d_gene: TRBD1
CDR3aa: CASSPKGWGQGWTEAFF
CDR3nt: TGTGCCAGCAGTCCCAAGGGGTGGGGACAGGGGTGGACTGAAGCTTTCTTT

j_gene: TRBJ2-5
abundance: NA
v_gene: TRBV7-7
len: 13
d_gene: NA
CDR3aa: CAISGSDQETQYF
CDR3nt: TGTGCTATTTCCGGCTCCGATCAAGAGACCCAGTACTTC

j_gene: TRBJ1-1
abundance: many
v_gene: TRBV7-9
len: 11
d_gene: NA
CDR3aa: CASSLTVEAFF
CDR3nt: TGTGCCAGCAGCCTGACGGTTGAAGCTTTCTTT

j_gene: TRBJ1-2
abundance: once
v_gene: TRBV4-1
len: 14
d_gene: NA
CDR3aa: CASSPGRANYGYTF
CDR3nt: TGCGCCAGCAGCCCCGGACGGGCTAACTATGGCTACACCTTC

j_gene: TRBJ2-1
abundance: NA
v_gene: TRBV7-2
len: 19
d_gene: TRBD2
CDR3aa: CASSLTGAGVLSSYNEQFF
CDR3nt: TGTGCCAGCAGCTTAACGGGAGCGGGGGTGCTAAGCTCCTACAATGAGCAGTTCTTC

j_gene: TRBJ2-7
abundance: NA
v_gene: TRBV7-9
len: 12
d_gene: NA
CDR3aa: CASSLDGRVGLF
CDR3nt: TGTGCCAGCAGCTTAGACGGACGGGTAGGACTCTTC

j_gene: TRBJ2-3
abundance: NA
v_gene: TRBV29-1
len: 14
d_gene: TRBD2
CDR3aa: CSVALGRGGDTQYF
CDR3nt: TGCAGCGTTGCGTTGGGGCGGGGAGGGGATACGCAGTATTTT

j_gene: TRBJ1-2
abundance: NA
v_gene: TRBV15
len: 14
d_gene: NA
CDR3aa: CATSRDRQAYGYTF
CDR3nt: TGTGCCACCAGCAGAGATCGGCAGGCGTATGGCTACACCTTC

j_gene: TRBJ2-2
abundance: NA
v_gene: TRBV9
len: 16
d_gene: NA
CDR3aa: CASSVVVDPNTGELFF
CDR3nt: TGTGCCAGCAGCGTAGTGGTGGATCCGAACACCGGGGAGCTGTTTTTT

j_gene: TRBJ2-7
abundance: NA
v_gene: TRBV9
len: 13
d_gene: NA
CDR3aa: CASSATRQTEQYF
CDR3nt: TGTGCCAGCAGCGCTACCCGCCAGACCGAGCAGTACTTC

j_gene: TRBJ1-2
abundance: NA
v_gene: TRBV9
len: 15
d_gene: TRBD1
CDR3aa: CASSAKDRGLYGYTF
CDR3nt: TGTGCCAGCAGCGCTAAGGACAGGGGACTCTATGGCTACACCTTC

j_gene: TRBJ2-7
abundance: few
v_gene: TRBV5-6
len: 17
d_gene: NA
CDR3aa: CARRDGARGREKYEQYF
CDR3nt: TGTGCCAGGAGAGACGGGGCGAGGGGGCGGGAAAAATACGAGCAGTACTTC

j_gene: TRBJ2-3
abundance: NA
v_gene: TRBV5-1
len: 16
d_gene: TRBD1
CDR3aa: CASSLVDRASTDTQYF
CDR3nt: TGCGCCAGCAGCTTGGTGGACAGGGCTAGCACAGATACGCAGTATTTT

j_gene: TRBJ1-5
abundance: NA
v_gene: TRBV2
len: 15
d_gene: TRBD1
CDR3aa: CASSDRGLGNQPQHF
CDR3nt: TGTGCCAGCAGCGACAGGGGATTAGGCAATCAGCCCCAGCATTTT

j_gene: TRBJ2-1
abundance: NA
v_gene: TRBV5-8
len: 16
d_gene: NA
CDR3aa: CASSLVWLAGRNEQFF
CDR3nt: TGTGCCAGCAGCTTGGTGTGGCTAGCTGGAAGAAATGAGCAGTTCTTC

j_gene: TRBJ2-3
abundance: NA
v_gene: TRBV5-6
len: 14
d_gene: NA
CDR3aa: CASSFSGAEDTQYF
CDR3nt: TGTGCCAGCAGCTTTAGTGGGGCTGAAGATACGCAGTATTTT

j_gene: TRBJ1-3
abundance: NA
v_gene: TRBV27
len: 14
d_gene: NA
CDR3aa: CASSRQRSGNTIYF
CDR3nt: TGTGCCAGCAGCCGACAGCGCTCTGGAAACACCATATATTTT

j_gene: TRBJ2-3
abundance: NA
v_gene: TRBV7-6
len: 14
d_gene: NA
CDR3aa: CASSLLTATDTQYF
CDR3nt: TGTGCCAGCAGCTTACTAACGGCCACAGATACGCAGTATTTT

j_gene: TRBJ2-5
abundance: NA
v_gene: TRBV7-7
len: 16
d_gene: NA
CDR3aa: CASSRIGTSNVETQYF
CDR3nt: TGTGCTAGCAGCCGGATAGGGACTTCCAATGTGGAGACCCAGTACTTC

j_gene: TRBJ2-3
abundance: NA
v_gene: TRBV4-2
len: 12
d_gene: NA
CDR3aa: CASSQRADTQYF
CDR3nt: TGTGCCAGCAGCCAGAGGGCAGATACGCAGTATTTT

j_gene: TRBJ1-4
abundance: NA
v_gene: TRBV27
len: 13
d_gene: TRBD1
CDR3aa: CASRGTGQGKLFF
CDR3nt: TGTGCCAGCAGGGGGACAGGGCAGGGAAAACTGTTTTTT

j_gene: TRBJ2-5
abundance: NA
v_gene: TRBV13
len: 16
d_gene: NA
CDR3aa: CASSLRVASYQETQYF
CDR3nt: TGTGCCAGCAGCTTACGGGTAGCGAGTTACCAAGAGACCCAGTACTTC

j_gene: TRBJ1-6
abundance: NA
v_gene: TRBV9
len: 14
d_gene: TRBD1
CDR3aa: CASSADRGKSPLHF
CDR3nt: TGTGCCAGCAGCGCAGACAGGGGGAAATCACCCCTCCACTTT

j_gene: TRBJ2-3
abundance: NA
v_gene: TRBV5-1
len: 16
d_gene: TRBD2
CDR3aa: CASSPLPGGSTDTQYF
CDR3nt: TGCGCCAGCAGCCCCCTGCCGGGGGGGAGCACAGATACGCAGTATTTT

j_gene: TRBJ1-2
abundance: NA
v_gene: TRBV5-6
len: 13
d_gene: NA
CDR3aa: CASSAGQFSGYTF
CDR3nt: TGTGCCAGCAGCGCCGGACAGTTTTCGGGCTACACCTTC

j_gene: TRBJ2-3
abundance: NA
v_gene: TRBV2
len: 14
d_gene: TRBD2
CDR3aa: CASTGGGATDTQYF
CDR3nt: TGTGCCAGCACGGGCGGGGGAGCGACAGATACGCAGTATTTT

j_gene: TRBJ2-5
abundance: NA
v_gene: TRBV5-1
len: 16
d_gene: TRBD1
CDR3aa: CASSSYTPGQQETQYF
CDR3nt: TGCGCCAGCAGCAGCTATACTCCGGGACAGCAAGAGACCCAGTACTTC

j_gene: TRBJ1-5
abundance: NA
v_gene: TRBV30
len: 14
d_gene: NA
CDR3aa: CAWSRGSVDQPQHF
CDR3nt: TGTGCCTGGAGTCGGGGATCGGTGGATCAGCCCCAGCATTTT

j_gene: TRBJ2-5
abundance: NA
v_gene: TRBV12-5
len: 13
d_gene: TRBD2
CDR3aa: CASSGGASETQYF
CDR3nt: TGTGCTAGTAGCGGGGGGGCCTCAGAGACCCAGTACTTC

j_gene: TRBJ2-7
abundance: NA
v_gene: TRBV14
len: 15
d_gene: TRBD1
CDR3aa: CASSQHTGTGGEQYF
CDR3nt: TGTGCCAGCAGCCAGCATACCGGGACAGGGGGTGAGCAGTACTTC

j_gene: TRBJ1-2
abundance: NA
v_gene: TRBV4-1
len: 16
d_gene: NA
CDR3aa: CASSVGGIGENYGYTF
CDR3nt: TGCGCCAGCAGCGTAGGGGGAATTGGAGAAAACTATGGCTACACCTTC

j_gene: TRBJ2-1
abundance: NA
v_gene: TRBV19
len: 14
d_gene: TRBD1
CDR3aa: CASSWDRVGSEQFF
CDR3nt: TGTGCCAGTAGTTGGGACAGGGTGGGGAGTGAGCAGTTCTTC

j_gene: TRBJ1-6
abundance: NA
v_gene: TRBV2
len: 16
d_gene: NA
CDR3aa: CASSEARGHPNSPLHF
CDR3nt: TGTGCCAGCAGTGAAGCGAGAGGGCATCCTAATTCACCCCTCCACTTT